This T cell receptor beta chain was documented in a study of CD8+ T cells in alopecia areata. Study outcomes and limitations: Sequencing of scalp samples also captures resident alphabeta T cells of normal skin. Having just one nonresponder leaves the connection between baseline CD8+ expansion and response unresolved. More clonal than normal scalp was lesional scalp, particularly alopecia totalis/universalis.

RNA, once extracted, was reverse transcribed into cDNA for use as the sequencing template. Here immunoSEQ multiplex PCR was the method, and the copy in TCRdb shows in-frame clones only, minus some. This table has 150,000 to 200,000 clones, around three fifths appearing once. On this clone: Its antigen remains unknown.

Treatment reported: oral pan-JAK inhibitor, 5-10 mg twice daily. Alopecia areata patients provided lesional scalp punch biopsies and peripheral blood. This receptor was identified in a human donor with alopecia areata. Sequencing used CD8+ T cells sorted from blood, obtained at week 24, from a patient treated with tofacitinib.

CDR3 nucleotides: TGCGCCAGCAGCTCGATAGTTTGGCACAGACGAGGAATTATGAACACTGAAGCTTTCTTT. Translating gives CASSSIVWHRRGIMNTEAFF. This chain uses TRBV5-1 with TRBJ1-1; the D is unclear. The germline V gene encodes CDR1 SGHRS and CDR2 YFSETQ. With 3 bases removed from V and 0 bases from J, the gap between germline ends came to 27 bases. The CDR3 spans 20 residues.